Shown below are 16 T cell receptor beta chains from a single sample sequenced in a study of T cells in Graves' hyperthyroidism and ophthalmopathy. From RNA transcripts, TCR beta CDR3 regions were amplified. With the HTBI primer set, the TCR CDR3 went through a first round of RT-PCR. TCRdb passed the multiplex PCR reads through MiXCR, listing each CDR3 protein once. The table has around 450,000 distinct CDR3 sequences, around 16% seen once. Sequencing input: blood. These receptors all come from a woman between 18 and 29 years old with Graves' hyperthyroidism.

This clonotype occurred a few times. The chain carries TRBV5-1 and TRBJ2-7, with TRBD1 matching 8 bases. The germline V gene encodes CDR1 SGHRS and CDR2 YFSETQ. The CDR3 extends over 14 amino acids. V lost 2 bases, J lost 2 bases, and 3 bases stayed unmatched. CDR3 bases: TGCGCCAGCAGCTTACAGGGGGTTCCCTACGAGCAGTACTTC. Protein sequence: CASSLQGVPYEQYF.

As regards this clonotype: A single base separates this from a much larger clone, so it may be a read error. The gene calls are TRBV6-2 or TRBV6-3 and TRBJ2-2, with D tentatively TRBD1 (6 bases). Germline values: CDR1 MNHEY, CDR2 SVGEGT. The V end was cut by 7 bases, the J end by 7 bases, with 16 bases between. This CDR3 is built from 14 residues. The CDR3, as DNA: TGTGCCAGCAAGAGGACAGTGGGCATCGGGGAGCTGTTTTTT. Protein product: CASKRTVGIGELFF.

This clonotype was picked up many times. The CDR3 DNA follows: TGTGCTAGTGGTTTGGTACTCCGGGACTACCAAGGGGATGGCTACACCTTC. Translating gives CASGLVLRDYQGDGYTF. The genes are TRBV12-5 and TRBJ1-2; perhaps TRBD1 as D (5 bases). This CDR3 has 17 residues. Trimming cost V 0 bases and J 6 bases, with 20 bases left between them. The germline V gene encodes CDR1 LGHNT and CDR2 FRNRAP.

This clonotype was detected many times. The rearrangement links TRBV20-1 to TRBJ2-2; D not certain. Trimming shortened V by 2 bases and J by 1 base, and 2 bases separated the two germline ends. Germline CDR1 is DFQATT and CDR2 is SNEGSKA (reference sequence). This CDR3 region has 12 residues. CDR3 bases: TGCAGTGCTAGATTGAACACCGGGGAGCTGTTTTTT. It is translated as CSARLNTGELFF.

The chain has TRBV28 and TRBJ1-3, with unresolved D. Trimming cost V 1 base and J 2 bases, with 6 bases left between them. Germline V lookup: CDR1 MDHEN, CDR2 SYDVKM. The CDR3 consists of 14 residues. CDR3 DNA: TGTGCCAGCAGTTTATCTTGGCCTGGAAACACCATATATTTT. Its translation: CASSLSWPGNTIYF.

The rearrangement uses TRBV19 and TRBJ2-5; TRBD2 aligns across 10 bases. CDR3 size: 18 residues. CDR1 LNHDA and CDR2 SQIVND come from the germline V gene (reference sequence). J gave up 5 bases and V 1 base, and 13 bases lay outside the gene matches. The CDR3 is CASSIVGGSGRAWETQYF. The CDR3 DNA reads TGTGCCAGTAGTATAGTTGGTGGAAGCGGGAGGGCGTGGGAGACCCAGTACTTC.

This clonotype has at least ten counts. This chain connects TRBV2 to TRBJ2-1; 7 bases line up with TRBD2. V gave up 8 bases and J gave up 5 bases; unmatched junction bases: 6. This CDR3 region has 13 residues. In germline, CDR1 is SNHLY, CDR2 FYNNEI. CDR3 loop: CASGRESHNEQFF. The DNA of the CDR3 is TGTGCCAGCGGGCGGGAGTCACACAATGAGCAGTTCTTC.

The chain links TRBV2 to TRBJ2-2; 9 bases are a match to TRBD2. V gave up 6 bases and J gave up 4 bases; unmatched junction bases: 12. The CDR3 covers 17 residues. Germline V gene sequence: CDR1 SNHLY, CDR2 FYNNEI. The CDR3 sequence: CASSLGASGVVTGELFF. The CDR3 DNA reads TGTGCCAGCAGCTTAGGGGCTAGCGGGGTCGTCACCGGGGAGCTGTTTTTT.

This clonotype has at least ten counts. This chain links TRBV2 with TRBJ1-2; D remains ambiguous. The germline V gene has CDR1 SNHLY and CDR2 FYNNEI. There are 13 residues in the CDR3. V was trimmed by 3 bases and J by 5 bases, leaving 10 bases between them. The CDR3 loop reads CASSDEGRYGYTF. The CDR3 bases are TGTGCCAGCAGTGATGAAGGACGGTATGGCTACACCTTC.

This clonotype was observed a few times. The chain couples TRBV19 to TRBJ1-2; unclear D gene. Looked up from germline, CDR1 is LNHDA and CDR2 is SQIVND (reference sequence). This CDR3 region has 16 residues. Trimming stripped 4 bases from V and 1 base from J, with 16 bases between. This CDR3 reads CASSTAHPKSNYGYTF. CDR3 nucleotide sequence: TGTGCCAGTAGTACGGCACATCCTAAAAGTAACTATGGCTACACCTTC.

This clonotype was seen at least ten times. Here the CDR3 reads CASSLRQGVDGYTF. The CDR3 DNA is TGTGCCAGCAGTTTGCGACAGGGGGTGGATGGCTACACCTTC. V gene TRBV12-3 or TRBV12-4 combines with J gene TRBJ1-2, with 9 bases lining up with TRBD1. V trimming: 3 bases; J trimming: 6 bases; junction bases outside the gene matches: 5. This CDR3 region has 14 residues.

This clonotype was observed a handful of times. The chain employs TRBV19 and TRBJ1-3, with 8 bases aligning to TRBD1. V lost 5 bases and J lost 4; bases outside the gene matches: 7. This CDR3 comprises 15 residues. Germline values: CDR1 LNHDA, CDR2 SQIVND (reference sequence). In DNA form, the CDR3 reads TGTGCCAGTAGTGGATCCAGGGGGCTAGGAAACACCATATATTTT. The encoded protein is CASSGSRGLGNTIYF.

This clonotype was observed many times. This CDR3 reads CSARAGTSGTGPNEQFF. Written as DNA, the CDR3 is TGCAGTGCTAGAGCCGGGACTAGCGGGACGGGGCCCAATGAGCAGTTCTTC. V and J are TRBV20-1 and TRBJ2-1, with 13 bases aligning to TRBD2. The V segment lost 1 base and the J segment 6 bases; nucleotides outside the gene matches: 9. Germline lookup yields CDR1 DFQATT and CDR2 SNEGSKA (reference sequence). The CDR3 is 17 amino acids.

This clonotype has just a few counts. The rearrangement uses TRBV19 and TRBJ2-3; 8 bases line up with TRBD2. The V and J ends lost 5 bases and 5 bases, in that order; junction bases with no gene match: 15. Germline V gives CDR1 LNHDA, CDR2 SQIVND (reference sequence). This CDR3 has 17 residues. The CDR3: CASSAPPGLEIGDTQYF. Written as DNA, the CDR3 is TGTGCCAGTAGTGCTCCCCCGGGACTAGAGATAGGAGATACGCAGTATTTT.

The chain uses TRBV18 and TRBJ2-7; a possible D gene is TRBD2 (5 bases). Trimming pared 2 bases from V and 5 bases from J, leaving 13 bases between. Per the germline V gene, CDR1 is KGHSH and CDR2 is LQKENI. This CDR3 contains 14 residues. This chain's CDR3 is CASSPGSPRDEQYF. The CDR3 DNA follows: TGTGCCAGCTCACCAGGGTCCCCGAGGGACGAGCAGTACTTC.

In this sample, this clonotype turned up many times. The chain is built from TRBV12-3 or TRBV12-4 and TRBJ1-2; a possible D gene is TRBD1 (6 bases). CDR3 length: 15 amino acids. Deletions cut 3 bases from V and 4 bases from J, with 15 bases between. The CDR3 loop is CASSFSRGQVYGYTF. Here the CDR3 DNA reads TGTGCCAGCAGTTTTAGCCGGGGGCAGGTCTATGGCTACACCTTC.